This T cell receptor (beta chain) was found in a study of T cell changes during pregnancy in multiple sclerosis. This clone has just one count. The V end was cut by 5 bases, the J end by 6 bases, with 17 bases between. Germline V gene data show CDR1 as SQVTM and CDR2 as ANQGSEA. The CDR3 has 13 amino acids. Profiled with immunoSEQ multiplex PCR; TCRdb holds only in-frame clones, not every one. The table has 85,000 to 100,000 clones, approximately 92% seen once. Material: peripheral blood, obtained in the first trimester of pregnancy. The rearrangement joins TRBV29-1 to TRBJ2-7, with D possibly being TRBD1 (5 bases). The receptor was isolated from a female donor with multiple sclerosis, enrolled in a pregnancy study. The CDR3 DNA follows: TGCAGCGTTTTTCTGGCAGGGCTTAGCGAGCAGTACTTC. This sequence encodes CSVFLAGLSEQYF.